Following are 20 T cell receptor beta chains from one sample sequenced in a study of tumor-infiltrating lymphocytes in primary liver carcinoma. Co-extraction of RNA and DNA was performed on 20-30 mg of unsorted bulk tissue. A constant-region primer primed TCR beta cDNA synthesis from 400 to 550 ng of total RNA. Modified slightly, ARM-PCR produced TCR beta libraries over three nested multiplex PCR rounds. A C-beta reverse primer was combined with TRBV1-TRBV30 forward primers in the first two PCR rounds, and each round had roughly 9 cycles. TCRdb reprocessed the multiplex PCR reads via MiXCR and lists one record per CDR3 protein. The profile shows 90,000 to 100,000 distinct CDR3 sequences, almost 70% of them singletons. The source material was liver tumor tissue from sampling region 5. Regarding subset: tumor region T5, tumor centre. Source of these receptors: a woman aged 60 to 75 with primary liver carcinoma and hepatitis B virus infection.

This rearrangement joins TRBV30 to TRBJ2-3; D possibly matches TRBD1 or TRBD2 (5 bases each). Germline V gene lookup returns CDR1 GTSNPN and CDR2 SVGIG (reference sequence). The V and J ends lost 0 bases and 2 bases respectively, with 18 bases between them. CDR3 length: 17 residues. The CDR3 spells CAWSVRGIGTLTDTQYF. The CDR3 DNA follows: TGTGCCTGGAGTGTACGAGGGATAGGGACCCTCACAGATACGCAGTATTTT.

The J gene is TRBJ1-1, the V gene TRBV4-1, with no clear D. The germline CDR1 and CDR2 sequences are MGHRA and YSYEKL. CDR3 size: 17 residues. V lost 0 bases to trimming and J lost 0 bases, with 14 bases between them. The CDR3 reads CASSQDSRRALNTEAFF. DNA of the CDR3: TGCGCCAGCAGCCAAGACTCAAGGAGAGCCTTGAACACTGAAGCTTTCTTT.

This chain uses TRBV28 with TRBJ2-7; D is uncertain. Trimming pared 8 bases from V and 13 bases from J, leaving 24 bases between. Germline V gene sequence: CDR1 MDHEN, CDR2 SYDVKM. CDR3 length: 13 amino acids. CDR3 coding DNA: TGTGCCAGCCATGAGAACACCCCCTACGGGCAATACTTC. It is translated as CASHENTPYGQYF.

This clonotype has just a few counts. One end of the junction varies from germline; a read error may be responsible. This sequence joins TRBV11-2 and TRBJ2-3; 7 bases fit TRBD1. Germline V gene data show CDR1 as SGHAT and CDR2 as FQNNGV. There are 16 residues in the CDR3. The CDR3 spells CASILDRVYGTDTQYF. The CDR3 bases are TGTGCCAGCATCTTAGACAGGGTCTATGGCACAGACACGCAGTATTTT.

A remark on this clonotype: A read error is likely, as this CDR3 ends without the conserved phenylalanine or tryptophan. J is TRBJ1-4 and V is TRBV29-1, with 11 bases aligning to TRBD1. With V trimmed by 7 bases and J by 8 bases, 6 bases remained unmatched. The germline gives CDR1 SQVTM, CDR2 ANQGSEA. The CDR3 totals 13 residues. The CDR3 nucleotides are TGCAGCGCTACCGGGACAGGGGGAGAAAAACTGTTTTAT. It is translated as CSATGTGGEKLFY.

About this clonotype: This may be a read error: a much more frequent sequence differs by one nucleotide. The chain carries TRBV28 and TRBJ2-7; tentative D call: TRBD2 (5 bases). The CDR3 length is 12 residues. V was clipped by 6 bases and J by 9 bases, with 15 bases between them. Germline V lookup: CDR1 MDHEN, CDR2 SYDVKM. The CDR3 sequence is CASSPMRAGQYF. The CDR3 DNA reads as TGTGCCAGCAGCCCTATGCGGGCGGGGCAGTACTTC. Variable domain in full (rest from reference TRBV28 and TRBJ2-7): DVKVTQSSRYLVKRTGEKVFLECVQDMDHENMFWYRQDPGLGLRLIYFSYDVKMKEKGDIPEGYSVSREKKERFSLILESASTNQTSMYLCASSPMRAGQYFGPGTRLTVT.

As to this clonotype: The junction does not match germline at one end; this may be a read error. This chain joins TRBV7-7 and TRBJ2-2; D is uncertain. The CDR3 loop spans 13 amino acids. CDR1 is SSHAT and CDR2 is FNYEAQ in the germline V gene (reference sequence). The CDR3 spells CASSSVGTGELFF. The CDR3 nucleotides are TGTGCTAGCAGCTCCGTTGGTACCGGGGAGCTGTTTTTT.

About this clonotype itself: Given a much more abundant clone one base away, this may be a read error. The chain links TRBV7-9 to TRBJ2-1; TRBD2 matches 7 bases. Germline V gives CDR1 SEHNR, CDR2 FQNEAQ (reference sequence). CDR3 size: 17 residues. The trim removed 5 bases at V and 4 bases at J, leaving 14 bases unmatched. CDR3 nucleotides: TGTGCCAGCAGCCCTATGTGGGGGGGGGAGCGTTACAATGAGCAGTTCTTC. This encodes CASSPMWGGERYNEQFF.

The J gene is TRBJ2-3, the V gene TRBV28, with D possibly matching TRBD1 (6 bases). V was clipped by 4 bases and J by 12 bases, with 11 bases between them. The CDR3 covers 11 residues. Germline V CDR1 and CDR2: MDHEN, SYDVKM. CDR3 protein: CASSWGLTQYF. The CDR3 DNA reads as TGTGCCAGCAGTTGGGGGCTCACCCAGTATTTT.

This clonotype was detected once. One end of the junction varies from germline; a read error may be responsible. The V call is TRBV7-8, the J call TRBJ2-1; D is ambiguous. The CDR3 length is 15 residues. The germline V gene has CDR1 SGHVS and CDR2 FQNEAQ. CDR3 sequence: CTSSHQPGSYNEQFF. CDR3 in DNA: TGTACCAGCAGCCACCAGCCGGGCTCCTACAATGAGCAGTTCTTC.

As regards this clonotype: One end of the junction fails to match germline, which may point to a read error. The genes are TRBV6-6 and TRBJ1-2; TRBD1 might be the D (5 bases). The CDR3 is made up of 15 amino acids. The germline gives CDR1 MNHNY, CDR2 SVGAGI (reference sequence). CDR3 nucleotides: TGTGTCAGCAGTTACTCAGTACAAGGGGACTATGGCTACACCTTC. Amino acid sequence: CVSSYSVQGDYGYTF.

Many counts were recorded for this clonotype. J is TRBJ2-7 and V is TRBV28; TRBD2 agrees at 7 bases. The germline gives CDR1 MDHEN, CDR2 SYDVKM. CDR3 length: 15 amino acids. The ends lost 6 bases at V and 0 bases at J; junction bases unmatched: 8. The CDR3 loop reads CASSLKAGPSYEQYF. CDR3 sequence (DNA): TGTGCCAGCAGCCTCAAAGCGGGACCCTCCTACGAGCAGTACTTC. Based on the CDR3 plus reference TRBV28 and TRBJ2-7, the full variable domain is DVKVTQSSRYLVKRTGEKVFLECVQDMDHENMFWYRQDPGLGLRLIYFSYDVKMKEKGDIPEGYSVSREKKERFSLILESASTNQTSMYLCASSLKAGPSYEQYFGPGTRLTVT.

The rearrangement joins TRBV5-1 to TRBJ2-3; the match to TRBD2 covers 8 bases. V lost 6 bases to trimming and J lost 3 bases; unmatched junction nucleotides: 15. This CDR3 comprises 17 residues. Per germline, CDR1 SGHRS and CDR2 YFSETQ. CDR3 sequence (DNA): TGCGCCAGCACCTTCGCGGTAGCGGGGTGGAGTACAGATACGCAGTATTTT. Translation: CASTFAVAGWSTDTQYF.

This clonotype occurred many times. V gene TRBV29-1 combines with J gene TRBJ1-2, with TRBD1 as a possible D gene (5 bases). The CDR3 is made up of 11 amino acids. V dropped 7 bases and J dropped 6 bases, with 12 bases sitting between them. The V gene's germline CDR1 is SQVTM and CDR2 ANQGSEA. The CDR3 loop reads CSAQRGDGYTF. The CDR3 bases are TGCAGCGCCCAACGGGGGGATGGCTACACCTTC.

As for this clonotype: It is likely a read error, because the conserved phenylalanine at the end of the CDR3 is missing. V gene TRBV29-1 combines with J gene TRBJ2-3; a weak D match, TRBD2 (5 bases). Germline V CDR1 and CDR2: SQVTM, ANQGSEA. This CDR3 is built from 12 residues. V was trimmed by 5 bases and J by 2 bases, leaving 8 bases between them. In nucleotides, the CDR3 is TGCAGCGTTTGGACTCACACAGATACGCAGTATTCT. It codes for CSVWTHTDTQYS.

Notes on this clonotype: This sequence may be a read error, since a much larger clone differs from it by one base. The chain uses TRBV6-5 and TRBJ2-5; unclear D gene. The CDR3 runs 14 residues. Trimming stripped 2 bases from V and 5 bases from J, with 12 bases between. CDR1 is MNHEY, CDR2 SVGAGI, per germline. Here the CDR3 reads CASSYAGLRETQYF. The CDR3 DNA sequence: TGTGCCAGCAGTTACGCTGGCCTCCGGGAGACCCAGTACTTC.

V and J are TRBV11-2 and TRBJ2-3; TRBD1 might be the D (5 bases). Germline V CDR1 and CDR2: SGHAT, FQNNGV. V was pared by 1 base and J by 9 bases, with 20 bases between. This CDR3 has 16 residues. CDR3 DNA sequence: TGTGCCAGCAGCTTAGCCGGACATGCGATCACGGACACGCAGTATTTT. Its translation is CASSLAGHAITDTQYF.

This clonotype has at least ten counts. The chain links TRBV6-1 to TRBJ2-7; 7 positions agree with TRBD1. The CDR3 contains 14 residues. Germline CDR1 reads MNHNS; CDR2 reads SASEGT. V lost 3 bases and J lost 2; bases outside the gene matches: 4. The CDR3: CASSDPGGPYEQYF. CDR3 sequence (DNA): TGTGCCAGCAGTGACCCAGGGGGTCCCTACGAGCAGTACTTC.

This clonotype was recorded once. A read error may explain this, as a much larger clone is one base away. J is TRBJ2-5 and V is TRBV5-1, with TRBD2 matching over 8 bases. CDR1 is SGHRS, CDR2 YFSETQ, per germline. J lost 1 base, V lost 6 bases, and 8 bases had no gene match. The CDR3 is 15 residues long. CDR3 nucleotides: TGCGCCAGCAACTTCATAGGGACTAGCCAAGAGACCCAGTACTTC. As protein: CASNFIGTSQETQYF.

Concerning this clonotype itself: This sequence may be a read error, since a much larger clone differs from it by one base. The V gene is TRBV28, the J gene TRBJ2-1, with D perhaps matching TRBD1 (6 bases). Germline CDR1 reads MDHEN; CDR2 reads SYDVKM. There are 16 residues in the CDR3. CDR3 in amino acids: CANSQAGALSYNEQFF. The CDR3 DNA sequence: TGTGCCAACAGTCAAGCAGGGGCACTCTCCTACAATGAGCAGTTCTTC.